This entry features one TCR beta chain sequence. The data stem from a study of cytomegalovirus exposure and HLA in healthy donors. There are 18 residues in the CDR3. Germline assignment: CDR1 LNHNV and CDR2 YYDKDF (reference sequence). V was clipped by 1 base and J by 7 bases; unmatched bases: 12. PCR primers comprised 60 Vbeta and 13 Jbeta primers. The assay was immunoSEQ multiplex PCR, and TCRdb's table has in-frame clones only and misses some. In the table there are almost 70,000 clones, approximately 70% of which are singletons. V usage is TRBV15 and J usage is TRBJ1-6; TRBD1 aligns across 8 bases. Sequenced material: PBMCs. This TCR derives from a male donor in good health and CMV-seropositive. The CDR3 nucleotides are TGTGCCACCAGCAGAGGATCCCACGGACAGGGAGGCAATTCACCCCTCCACTTT. This codes for CATSRGSHGQGGNSPLHF.